One and the same sample provided the 21 T cell receptor beta chains below, sequenced in a study of cytomegalovirus exposure and HLA in healthy donors (dated by TCRdb to 2017 to 2019). Receptor amplification or capture employed the immunoSEQ multiplex PCR assay. The multiplex PCR relied on a mix of 60 forward primers for TCR Vbeta segments and 13 reverse primers for TCR Jbeta segments. Held by TCRdb, this immuneACCESS table contains in-frame sequences only and omits some clones. Under half of the omission traces to an unresolved V gene where checked; the cause of the rest is unknown. The sample table lists about 170,000 clones, approximately 70% of them with a count of one. Of the sample, roughly 5.2% is held by the ten largest clones. Sequenced sample: PBMCs. These TCRs come from a woman younger than 30 in good health and CMV-seropositive.

The chain couples TRBV5-6 to TRBJ1-2, with D unclear. This CDR3 has 15 residues. Germline V gene data show CDR1 as SGHDT and CDR2 as YYEEEE. V lost 6 bases, J lost 4 bases, and 19 bases lay in between. As DNA, the CDR3 is TGTGCCAGCAACCACCTTCTGGAGGGATTCTATGGCTACACCTTC. Its translation: CASNHLLEGFYGYTF.

The chain couples TRBV2 to TRBJ1-5; 7 nucleotides agree with TRBD1. Germline V gene lookup returns CDR1 SNHLY and CDR2 FYNNEI. This CDR3 is 15 amino acids long. Germline trimming cut 6 bases from V and 3 bases from J; bases unmatched to any gene: 8. The DNA for the CDR3 is TGTGCCAGCAGCCTAGGGGGCGGTATCAATCAGCCCCAGCATTTT. Translated, it gives CASSLGGGINQPQHF.

The chain is built from TRBV10-3 and TRBJ2-7; D remains unclear. The V and J ends lost 8 bases and 5 bases respectively, with 13 bases between them. Germline assignment: CDR1 ENHRY and CDR2 SYGVKD. This CDR3 spans 12 amino acids. The CDR3 coding sequence is TGTGCCATCGAGAATAGCCTCCACGAGCAGTACTTC. It yields the protein CAIENSLHEQYF.

This rearrangement joins TRBV6-1 to TRBJ2-5; possible D gene TRBD2, 5 bases. Gene TRBJ2-7 matches the end of the DNA better, so the J call may be wrong. This CDR3 has 12 residues. Germline-derived CDR1 and CDR2 are MNHNS and SASEGT. The CDR3 loop is CASRPGGYEQYF. The CDR3 DNA follows: TGTGCCAGCAGGCCCGGAGGCTACGAGCAGTACTTC.

This chain uses TRBV7-9 with TRBJ1-4, with a possible D match to TRBD1 (5 bases). Looked up from germline, CDR1 is SEHNR and CDR2 is FQNEAQ (reference sequence). The V end was cut by 1 base, the J end by 6 bases, with 12 bases between. This CDR3 has 15 residues. CDR3 region: CASSLDGQEYEKLFF. The CDR3 bases are TGTGCCAGCAGCTTAGATGGACAAGAGTATGAAAAACTGTTTTTT.

The chain couples TRBV5-4 to TRBJ2-5, with 12 nucleotides matching TRBD2. Germline V gene lookup returns CDR1 SGHNT and CDR2 YYREEE (reference sequence). The CDR3 covers 15 residues. The J segment lost 4 bases and the V segment lost 0 bases, leaving 1 base of the junction unmatched. The chain's CDR3 is CASSLVLAGGETQYF. The CDR3 nucleotides are TGTGCCAGCAGCTTGGTACTAGCGGGGGGAGAGACCCAGTACTTC.

This clone was counted only a few times. The J gene is TRBJ1-2, the V gene TRBV6-1; no clear D gene. The V end lost 8 bases, the J end lost 6 bases, and 16 bases lay between the germline ends. Germline assignment: CDR1 MNHNS and CDR2 SASEGT. CDR3 length: 13 amino acids. The CDR3 reads CASPGRAGDGYTF. The CDR3 region has the DNA TGTGCCAGCCCCGGGAGGGCTGGGGATGGCTACACCTTC.

The rearrangement uses TRBV6-5 and TRBJ1-3; no reliable D call. CDR1 and CDR2 from the germline V gene are MNHEY and SVGAGI. The CDR3 is 13 amino acids. The V gene lost 6 bases and the J gene lost 3 bases, with 9 bases spanning the gap. The DNA of the CDR3 is TGTGCCAGCAGAACGGGAATTGGAAACACCATATATTTT. Translating it yields CASRTGIGNTIYF.

This clone was counted only a few times. The rearrangement joins TRBV6-5 to TRBJ1-3, with 7 positions matching TRBD1. The J segment lost 1 base and the V segment lost 6 bases, leaving 6 bases of the junction unmatched. Germline CDR1 MNHEY, CDR2 SVGAGI. The CDR3 consists of 15 residues. The CDR3 loop is CASSPGTVSGNTIYF. The CDR3 DNA is TGTGCCAGCAGCCCCGGGACAGTTTCTGGAAACACCATATATTTT.

V is TRBV5-5 and J is TRBJ2-3, with D unresolved. The CDR3 loop spans 13 amino acids. V lost 3 bases, J lost 1 base, and 6 bases lay in between. Germline V lookup: CDR1 SGHKS, CDR2 YYEKEE (reference sequence). CDR3 DNA sequence: TGTGCCAGCAGCTGGCAAGGCACAGATACGCAGTATTTT. Protein sequence: CASSWQGTDTQYF.

The genes are TRBV21-1 and TRBJ2-1; the DNA was not used to check the table's D call, TRBD2. TRBV21-1 has pseudogene status. CDR3 length equals 16 residues. CDR3 in amino acids: CASSILTSGGYNEQFF. CDR3 nucleotide sequence: TGTGCCAGCAGCATTCTGACTAGCGGGGGGTACAATGAGCAGTTCTTC.

The chain carries TRBV5-6 and TRBJ1-2; no firm D call. The CDR3 spans 14 residues. Germline loops: CDR1 SGHDT, CDR2 YYEEEE. Trimming left V 0 bases short and J 3 bases short, with 9 bases between. CDR3 in DNA: TGTGCCAGCAGCTTGGTTCAGGTTGACTATGGCTACACCTTC. This translates into CASSLVQVDYGYTF.

The chain uses TRBV6-5 and TRBJ2-3; TRBD2 might be the D (5 bases). The V end lost 7 bases, the J end lost 0 bases, and 11 bases lay between the germline ends. The CDR3 has 14 residues. Germline CDR1 reads MNHEY; CDR2 reads SVGAGI. CDR3: CASKAGLSTDTQYF. In nucleotides, the CDR3 is TGTGCCAGCAAGGCAGGACTTAGCACAGATACGCAGTATTTT.

As to this clone: The junction departs from the called germline gene at one end, perhaps through a read error. The sample has other DNA sequences that encode this CDR3 too. The chain combines TRBV7-3 with TRBJ2-7, with a tentative D call TRBD1 (6 bases). The CDR3 has 14 residues. The germline V gene encodes CDR1 SGHTA and CDR2 FQGTGA. DNA of the CDR3: TGTGCCAGCAGGTCCGGGACACTCACCTACGAGCAGTATTTC. It specifies CASRSGTLTYEQYF.

J is TRBJ2-3 and V is TRBV5-1; weak D call: TRBD2 (7 bases). The CDR3 length is 13 residues. The V gene lost 5 bases and the J gene lost 6 bases, with 13 bases spanning the gap. Per germline, CDR1 SGHRS and CDR2 YFSETQ. CDR3: CASSAGGRDTQYF. CDR3 DNA: TGCGCCAGCAGTGCCGGGGGGCGGGATACGCAGTATTTT.

V gene TRBV7-2 combines with J gene TRBJ1-2, with TRBD1 as a possible D gene (5 bases). The length of the CDR3 is 14 residues. The V and J ends lost 1 base and 1 base respectively, with 7 bases between them. Germline V gene data show CDR1 as SGHTA and CDR2 as FQGNSA. The CDR3: CASSLVQDNYGYTF. CDR3 coding DNA: TGTGCCAGCAGCTTAGTACAGGATAACTATGGCTACACCTTC.

The rearrangement uses TRBV2 and TRBJ2-5; TRBD1 is a possible D gene (6 bases). The J call is uncertain, as TRBJ2-7 better fits the DNA end. This CDR3 spans 13 amino acids. Germline-derived CDR1 and CDR2 are SNHLY and FYNNEI. CDR3 sequence: CASRFRGFYEQYF. The DNA of the CDR3 is TGTGCCAGCAGGTTCAGGGGTTTCTACGAGCAGTACTTC.

CDR3 DNA: TGTGCCAGTAGTACGACGGGTGATTCACCCCTCCACTTT. This gives the protein CASSTTGDSPLHF. The rearrangement links TRBV19 to TRBJ1-6, with D unresolved. The V and J ends lost 4 bases and 8 bases respectively, with 9 bases between them. The germline CDR1 and CDR2 sequences are LNHDA and SQIVND (reference sequence). The CDR3 consists of 13 residues.

A note on this clone: This likely comes from a read error, as the CDR3 has no conserved phenylalanine or tryptophan at its end. The chain joins TRBV10-3 to TRBJ2-7; TRBD1 matches 9 bases. The CDR3 is 13 amino acids. Germline CDR1 and CDR2: ENHRY and SYGVKD. J lost 6 bases, V lost 6 bases, and 6 bases had no gene match. The CDR3 loop is CAISLDRGSEQYL. DNA for the CDR3: TGTGCCATCAGCCTGGACAGGGGTAGCGAGCAGTACCTC.

The chain recombines TRBV28 with TRBJ2-3, with 7 bases identical to TRBD2. The CDR3 sequence is 15 residues long. V lost 5 bases and J lost 0; bases outside the gene matches: 5. CDR1 and CDR2 (germline): MDHEN, SYDVKM. CDR3 residues: CASSQTSPSTDTQYF. CDR3 bases: TGTGCCAGCAGTCAGACTAGCCCTAGCACAGATACGCAGTATTTT.

The chain joins TRBV7-3 to TRBJ1-2, with D tentatively TRBD1 (6 bases). The CDR3 length is 15 residues. Trimming stripped 5 bases from V and 5 bases from J, with 18 bases between. Per germline, CDR1 SGHTA and CDR2 FQGTGA. In nucleotides, the CDR3 is TGTGCCAGCAGCCCAATAGGGGGACAAGTTTATGGCTACACCTTC. It specifies CASSPIGGQVYGYTF. The whole variable domain, filled in from reference TRBV7-3 and TRBJ1-2, reads GAGVSQTPSNKVTEKGKYVELRCDPISGHTALYWYRQSLGQGPEFLIYFQGTGAADDSGLPNDRFFAVRPEGSVSTLKIQRTERGDSAVYLCASSPIGGQVYGYTFGSGTRLTVV.